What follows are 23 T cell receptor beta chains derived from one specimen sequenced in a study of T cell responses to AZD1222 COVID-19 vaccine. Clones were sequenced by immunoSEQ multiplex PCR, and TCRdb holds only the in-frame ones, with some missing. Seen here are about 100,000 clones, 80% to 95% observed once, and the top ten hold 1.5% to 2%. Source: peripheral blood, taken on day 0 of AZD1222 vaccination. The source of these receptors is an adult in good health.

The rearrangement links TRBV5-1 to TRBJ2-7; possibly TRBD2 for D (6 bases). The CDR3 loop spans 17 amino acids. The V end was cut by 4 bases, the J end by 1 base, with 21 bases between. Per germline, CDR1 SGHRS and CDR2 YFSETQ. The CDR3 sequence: CASSRYGLEGPSYEQYF. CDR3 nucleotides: TGCGCCAGCAGCCGATATGGCCTGGAGGGACCTTCCTACGAGCAGTACTTC.

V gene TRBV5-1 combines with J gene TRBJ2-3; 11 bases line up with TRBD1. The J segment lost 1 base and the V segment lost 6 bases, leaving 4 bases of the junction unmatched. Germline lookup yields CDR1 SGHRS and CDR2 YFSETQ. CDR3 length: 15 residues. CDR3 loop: CASTGQGAGTDTQYF. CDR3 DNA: TGCGCCAGCACCGGACAGGGGGCTGGCACAGATACGCAGTATTTT.

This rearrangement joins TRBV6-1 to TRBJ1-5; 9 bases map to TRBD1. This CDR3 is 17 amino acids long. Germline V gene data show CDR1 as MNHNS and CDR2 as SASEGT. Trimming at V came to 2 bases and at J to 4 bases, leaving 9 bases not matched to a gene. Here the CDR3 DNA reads TGTGCCAGCAGTGAACCGGGACAGGGTATCGGGAATCAGCCCCAGCATTTT. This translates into CASSEPGQGIGNQPQHF.

In nucleotides, the CDR3 is TGTGCCAGCAGCGACCAGTCTGGCCTAGCGTTTGCTACGCAGTATTTT. Protein product: CASSDQSGLAFATQYF. The chain employs TRBV9 and TRBJ2-3, with D perhaps matching TRBD2 (6 bases). Germline V gene sequence: CDR1 SGDLS, CDR2 YYNGEE. Trimming removed 3 bases from V and 8 bases from J, with 22 bases in between. CDR3 length equals 16 residues.

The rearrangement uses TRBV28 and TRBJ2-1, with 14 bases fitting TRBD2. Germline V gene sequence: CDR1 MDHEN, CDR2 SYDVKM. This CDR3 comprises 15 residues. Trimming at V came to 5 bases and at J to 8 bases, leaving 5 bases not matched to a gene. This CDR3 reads CASSTPGLAGDEQFF. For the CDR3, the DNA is TGTGCCAGCAGTACGCCGGGACTAGCGGGAGATGAGCAGTTCTTC.

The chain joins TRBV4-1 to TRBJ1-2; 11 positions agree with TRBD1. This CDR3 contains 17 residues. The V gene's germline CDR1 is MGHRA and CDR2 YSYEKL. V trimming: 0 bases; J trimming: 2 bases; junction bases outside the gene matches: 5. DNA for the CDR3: TGCGCCAGCAGCCAAGACGGACAGGGGGCTTCCAACTATGGCTACACCTTC. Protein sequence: CASSQDGQGASNYGYTF.

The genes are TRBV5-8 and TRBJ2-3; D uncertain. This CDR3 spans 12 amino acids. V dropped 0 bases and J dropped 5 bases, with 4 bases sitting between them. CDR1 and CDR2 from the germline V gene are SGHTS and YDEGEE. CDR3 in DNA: TGTGCCAGCAGCTTGGGTAAAGATACGCAGTATTTT. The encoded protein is CASSLGKDTQYF.

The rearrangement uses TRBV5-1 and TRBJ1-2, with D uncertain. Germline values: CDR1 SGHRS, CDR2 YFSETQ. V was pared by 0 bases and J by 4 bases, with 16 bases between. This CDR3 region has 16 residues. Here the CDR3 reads CASSLADGRGGYGYTF. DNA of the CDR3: TGCGCCAGCAGCTTGGCCGATGGGCGAGGAGGCTATGGCTACACCTTC.

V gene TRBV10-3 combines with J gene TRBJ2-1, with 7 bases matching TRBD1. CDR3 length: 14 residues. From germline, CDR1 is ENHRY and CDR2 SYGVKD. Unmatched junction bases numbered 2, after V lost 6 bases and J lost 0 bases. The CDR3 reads CAIRPGGSYNEQFF. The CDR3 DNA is TGTGCCATCAGACCAGGGGGCTCCTACAATGAGCAGTTCTTC.

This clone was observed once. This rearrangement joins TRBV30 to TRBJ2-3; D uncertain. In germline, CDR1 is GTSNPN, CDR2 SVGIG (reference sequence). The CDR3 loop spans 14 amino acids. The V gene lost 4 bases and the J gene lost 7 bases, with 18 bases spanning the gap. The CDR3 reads CAWTPRPRPNTQYF. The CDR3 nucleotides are TGTGCCTGGACCCCTAGGCCCCGCCCGAATACGCAGTATTTT.

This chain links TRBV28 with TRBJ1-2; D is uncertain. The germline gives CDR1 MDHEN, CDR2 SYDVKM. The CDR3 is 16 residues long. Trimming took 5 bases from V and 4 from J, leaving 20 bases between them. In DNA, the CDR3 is TGTGCCAGCAGTAACTGGAGGTCTGGACCCGGCTATGGCTACACCTTC. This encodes CASSNWRSGPGYGYTF.

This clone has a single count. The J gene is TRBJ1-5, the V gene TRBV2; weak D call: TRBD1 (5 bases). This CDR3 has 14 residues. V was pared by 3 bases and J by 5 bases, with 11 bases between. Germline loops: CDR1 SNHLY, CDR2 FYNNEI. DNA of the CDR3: TGTGCCAGCAGTGATGGGCCGGGGGATCAGCCCCAGCATTTT. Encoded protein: CASSDGPGDQPQHF.

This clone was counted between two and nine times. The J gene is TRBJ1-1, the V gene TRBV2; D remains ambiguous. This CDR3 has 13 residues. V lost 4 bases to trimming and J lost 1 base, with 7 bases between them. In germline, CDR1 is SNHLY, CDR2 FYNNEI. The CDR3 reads CASSVDGNTEAFF. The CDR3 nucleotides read TGTGCCAGCAGTGTCGACGGGAACACTGAAGCTTTCTTT.

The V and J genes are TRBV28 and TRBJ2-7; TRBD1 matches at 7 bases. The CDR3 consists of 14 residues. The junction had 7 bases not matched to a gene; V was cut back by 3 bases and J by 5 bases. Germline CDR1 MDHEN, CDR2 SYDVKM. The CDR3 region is CASSLGQGVDEQYF. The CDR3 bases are TGTGCCAGCAGTTTGGGGCAGGGGGTTGACGAGCAGTACTTC.

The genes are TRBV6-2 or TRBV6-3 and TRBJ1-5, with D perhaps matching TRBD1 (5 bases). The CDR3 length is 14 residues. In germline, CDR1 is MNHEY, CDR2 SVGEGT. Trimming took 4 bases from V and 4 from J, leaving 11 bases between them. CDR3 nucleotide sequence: TGTGCCAGCAGTTTGAGACAGAGAAATCAGCCCCAGCATTTT. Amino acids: CASSLRQRNQPQHF.

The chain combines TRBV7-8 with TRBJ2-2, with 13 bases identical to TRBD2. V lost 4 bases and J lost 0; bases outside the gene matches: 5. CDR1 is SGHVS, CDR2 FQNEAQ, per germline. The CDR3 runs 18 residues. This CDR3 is CASSSRLAGGPNTGELFF. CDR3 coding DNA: TGTGCCAGCAGCTCGAGACTAGCGGGAGGTCCGAACACCGGGGAGCTGTTTTTT.

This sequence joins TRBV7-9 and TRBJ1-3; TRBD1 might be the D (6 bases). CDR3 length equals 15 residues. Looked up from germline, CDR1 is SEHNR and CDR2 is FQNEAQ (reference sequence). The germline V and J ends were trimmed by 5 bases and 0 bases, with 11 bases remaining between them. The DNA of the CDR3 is TGTGCCAGCAGCATTCAAGGGGGCTCTGGAAACACCATATATTTT. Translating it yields CASSIQGGSGNTIYF.

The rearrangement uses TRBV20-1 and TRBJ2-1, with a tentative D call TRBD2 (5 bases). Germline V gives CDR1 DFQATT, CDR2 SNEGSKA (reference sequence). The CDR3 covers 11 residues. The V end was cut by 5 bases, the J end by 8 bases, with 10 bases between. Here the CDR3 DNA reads TGCAGTGCTGAAGCGGCGGATGAGCAGTTCTTC. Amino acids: CSAEAADEQFF.

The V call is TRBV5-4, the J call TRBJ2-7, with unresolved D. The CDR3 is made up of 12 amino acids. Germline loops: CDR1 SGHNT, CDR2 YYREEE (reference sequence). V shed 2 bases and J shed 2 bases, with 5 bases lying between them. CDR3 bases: TGTGCCAGCAGCTTAGGGACCTACGAGCAGTACTTC. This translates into CASSLGTYEQYF.

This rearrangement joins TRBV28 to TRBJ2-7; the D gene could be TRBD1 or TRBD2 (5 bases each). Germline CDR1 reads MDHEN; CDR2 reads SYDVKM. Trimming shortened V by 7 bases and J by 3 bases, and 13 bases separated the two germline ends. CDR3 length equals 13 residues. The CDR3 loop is CASKMGDLYEQYF. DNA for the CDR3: TGTGCCAGCAAGATGGGGGATCTCTACGAGCAGTACTTC.

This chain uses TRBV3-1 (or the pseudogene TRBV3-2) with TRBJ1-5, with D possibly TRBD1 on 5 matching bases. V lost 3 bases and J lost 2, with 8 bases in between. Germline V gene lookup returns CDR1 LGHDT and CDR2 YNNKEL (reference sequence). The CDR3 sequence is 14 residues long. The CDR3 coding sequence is TGTGCCAGCAGCCAGGGGGGGGGCAATCAGCCCCAGCATTTT. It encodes CASSQGGGNQPQHF.

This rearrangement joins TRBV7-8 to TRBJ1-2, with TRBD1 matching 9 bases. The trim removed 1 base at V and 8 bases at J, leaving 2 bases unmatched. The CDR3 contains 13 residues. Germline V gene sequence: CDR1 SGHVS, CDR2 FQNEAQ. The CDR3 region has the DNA TGTGCCAGCAGCTTAGACAGGGGGCTGGGCTACACCTTC. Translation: CASSLDRGLGYTF.

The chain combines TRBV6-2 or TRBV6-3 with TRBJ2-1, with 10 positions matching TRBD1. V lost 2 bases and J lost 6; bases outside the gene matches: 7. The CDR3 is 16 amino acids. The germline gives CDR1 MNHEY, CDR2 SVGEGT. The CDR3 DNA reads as TGTGCCAGCAGTTACGAGGGGACAGGGGACGCCAATGAGCAGTTCTTC. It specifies CASSYEGTGDANEQFF.